The 18 T cell receptor beta chains below come from one sample, sequenced in a study of shared clonotypes between healthy human individuals. Naive CD8 cells were CD45RO-negative, positively selected for CCR7, excluding terminally differentiated effector memory CD45RA+ cells. Produced via immunoSEQ multiplex PCR; TCRdb's table is partial and in-frame only. The sample lists around 2,100,000 clones, around 96% seen once, with more than 0.95% in the top ten. Sequencing was done on a sample of naive CD8+ T cells sorted from blood. These receptors all stem from a man between 18 and 35 years old in good health.

The genes are TRBV27 and TRBJ2-7; D gene unclear. The CDR3 is 13 residues long. Trimming cost V 5 bases and J 7 bases, with 15 bases left between them. Germline CDR1 and CDR2: MNHEY and SMNVEV (reference sequence). CDR3 sequence: CASSPTLVTEQYF. In nucleotides, the CDR3 is TGTGCCAGCAGTCCGACCCTTGTGACGGAGCAGTACTTC.

This rearrangement joins TRBV6-1 to TRBJ2-3, with 7 bases matching TRBD2. The CDR3 contains 16 residues. The J segment lost 1 base and the V segment lost 2 bases, leaving 6 bases of the junction unmatched. The germline gives CDR1 MNHNS, CDR2 SASEGT. CDR3 bases: TGTGCCAGCAGTGAACAAATAGCGGGTCGCACAGATACGCAGTATTTT. It codes for CASSEQIAGRTDTQYF.

The gene calls are TRBV7-9 and TRBJ2-7; unclear D gene. Trimming removed 3 bases at V and 3 bases at J, with 9 bases between. Germline CDR1 SEHNR, CDR2 FQNEAQ (reference sequence). CDR3 size: 13 residues. The CDR3 loop reads CASSFAGNYEQYF. The CDR3 DNA reads as TGTGCCAGCAGCTTCGCCGGTAACTACGAGCAGTACTTC.

The genes are TRBV4-3 and TRBJ1-6, with D possibly being TRBD1 (6 bases). V dropped 1 base and J dropped 4 bases, with 14 bases sitting between them. The germline V gene has CDR1 LGHNA and CDR2 YSLEER. This CDR3 region has 17 residues. In DNA, the CDR3 is TGCGCCAGCAGCCAAGTCCTGCACAGGGTTTATAATTCACCCCTCCACTTT. Its protein is CASSQVLHRVYNSPLHF.

A word on this clone: The sample contains more than one DNA sequence encoding this CDR3. The DNA for the CDR3 is TGTGCCAGCAGTTTACTTGGGGAGACTGAAGCTTTCTTT. Its translation is CASSLLGETEAFF. V and J are TRBV27 and TRBJ1-1; D not certain. CDR1 MNHEY and CDR2 SMNVEV come from the germline V gene (reference sequence). Trimming took 2 bases from V and 5 from J, leaving 9 bases between them. The CDR3 length is 13 residues.

The chain couples TRBV6-5 to TRBJ2-1; 13 nucleotides line up with TRBD2. The CDR3 extends over 16 amino acids. The ends lost 2 bases at V and 4 bases at J; junction bases unmatched: 2. Germline V gives CDR1 MNHEY, CDR2 SVGAGI. CDR3 nucleotide sequence: TGTGCCAGCAGTTACGGGACTAGCGGGATTTACAATGAGCAGTTCTTC. Its translation is CASSYGTSGIYNEQFF.

Notes on this clone: The identical CDR3 is also encoded by other nucleotide sequences in the sample. V is TRBV25-1 and J is TRBJ1-3, with D unclear. This CDR3 has 13 residues. V lost 4 bases, J lost 2 bases, and 6 bases lay in between. Germline V gene data show CDR1 as MGHDK and CDR2 as SYGVNS. The CDR3: CASSVGPGNTIYF. CDR3 coding DNA: TGTGCCAGCAGTGTCGGGCCTGGAAACACCATATATTTT.

The chain recombines TRBV7-6 with TRBJ2-1; no reliable D call. Germline-derived CDR1 and CDR2 are SGHVS and FNYEAQ. Trimming shortened V by 1 base and J by 6 bases, and 10 bases separated the two germline ends. The CDR3 is 14 amino acids. CDR3 protein: CASSLGGSPNEQFF. DNA of the CDR3: TGTGCCAGCAGCTTAGGGGGATCGCCCAATGAGCAGTTCTTC.

The chain is built from TRBV4-1 and TRBJ1-5; D is perhaps TRBD1 (5 bases). V lost 3 bases and J lost 5, with 20 bases in between. There are 17 residues in the CDR3. Germline V lookup: CDR1 MGHRA, CDR2 YSYEKL. The CDR3 nucleotides read TGCGCCAGCAGCCACCCGCGAGCAGGCGCAGGGCATCAGCCCCAGCATTTT. Protein product: CASSHPRAGAGHQPQHF.

The rearrangement joins TRBV6-1 to TRBJ2-7, with D perhaps assigned TRBD1 or TRBD2 (5 bases each). The V end was cut by 8 bases, the J end by 0 bases, with 14 bases between. Germline V CDR1 and CDR2: MNHNS, SASEGT. The CDR3 is 14 residues long. The CDR3 sequence is CASQPGRYSYEQYF. The DNA for the CDR3 is TGTGCCAGCCAACCGGGGCGATACTCCTACGAGCAGTACTTC.

Comment on this clone: At the DNA level, this CDR3 is encoded by other sequences in the same sample as well. V is TRBV5-4 and J is TRBJ1-5, with D uncertain. Trimming pared 0 bases from V and 7 bases from J, leaving 8 bases between. This CDR3 comprises 13 residues. The germline gives CDR1 SGHNT, CDR2 YYREEE (reference sequence). The CDR3 is CASSLDRGQPQHF. CDR3 bases: TGTGCCAGCAGCTTGGACCGGGGACAGCCCCAGCATTTT.

The genes are TRBV4-1 and TRBJ2-5, with D possibly matching TRBD2 (5 bases). The CDR3 covers 13 residues. The germline V gene has CDR1 MGHRA and CDR2 YSYEKL. Between the trimmed V and J ends, which lost 4 bases and 3 bases, there was a span of 9 bases. The CDR3 sequence: CASSPDFEETQYF. The CDR3 region has the DNA TGCGCCAGCAGCCCGGACTTCGAAGAGACCCAGTACTTC.

J is TRBJ2-1 and V is TRBV11-2, with TRBD2 matching over 10 bases. V shed 0 bases, J shed 4 bases, and the junction held 12 bases outside the gene matches. This CDR3 is 19 amino acids long. In germline, CDR1 is SGHAT, CDR2 FQNNGV. The CDR3 DNA reads TGTGCCAGCAGCTTAGATGTGGGGGAACTAGCGGGAACTTACAATGAGCAGTTCTTC. Amino acid sequence: CASSLDVGELAGTYNEQFF.

CDR3 sequence (DNA): TGTGCCAGCAGCTTAGGGGCGATGAGCACTGAAGCTTTCTTT. It is translated as CASSLGAMSTEAFF. The chain links TRBV7-6 to TRBJ1-1, with unresolved D. The CDR3 loop spans 14 amino acids. Trimming shortened V by 1 base and J by 4 bases, and 10 bases separated the two germline ends. The germline V gene has CDR1 SGHVS and CDR2 FNYEAQ.

The rearrangement joins TRBV27 to TRBJ1-5; D unclear. V lost 1 base to trimming and J lost 2 bases, with 12 bases between them. Germline CDR1 and CDR2: MNHEY and SMNVEV (reference sequence). There are 16 residues in the CDR3. The CDR3 DNA sequence: TGTGCCAGCAGTTTATTGGGAGTACTCGGCAATCAGCCCCAGCATTTT. Amino acid sequence: CASSLLGVLGNQPQHF.

The gene calls are TRBV7-8 and TRBJ2-5; 9 positions agree with TRBD2. The ends lost 1 base at V and 4 bases at J; junction bases unmatched: 4. Germline V gene data show CDR1 as SGHVS and CDR2 as FQNEAQ. The CDR3 sequence is 15 residues long. CDR3 nucleotides: TGTGCCAGCAGCTTAGGCGGGGGGGCGGCAGAGACCCAGTACTTC. The encoded protein is CASSLGGGAAETQYF.

Of note for this clone: Other nucleotide sequences in the sample specify the same CDR3. This sequence joins TRBV4-3 and TRBJ2-7, with a tentative D call TRBD2 (6 bases). CDR3 length: 15 amino acids. The V and J ends lost 1 base and 2 bases respectively, with 12 bases between them. In germline, CDR1 is LGHNA, CDR2 YSLEER. The DNA of the CDR3 is TGCGCCAGCAGCCAAGGCGGGACTGGGACCTACGAGCAGTACTTC. As protein: CASSQGGTGTYEQYF.

The gene calls are TRBV27 and TRBJ1-2, with TRBD1 matching 9 bases. Unmatched junction bases numbered 17, after V lost 6 bases and J lost 3 bases. CDR1 and CDR2 (germline): MNHEY, SMNVEV (reference sequence). The CDR3 covers 18 residues. The CDR3 bases are TGTGCCAGCAGCCCGCTACACGGGACAGGGTTCTCCTACTATGGCTACACCTTC. Protein: CASSPLHGTGFSYYGYTF.